This T cell receptor beta chain is drawn from a study of Graves' ophthalmopathy and Graves' hyperthyroidism. Amplified material comprised TCR beta CDR3 regions derived from RNA transcripts. HTBI primers were used in a first-round RT-PCR, which preceded a second-round multiplex PCR. One entry per CDR3 protein, called by TCRdb with MiXCR from the multiplex PCR reads. The table includes a few hundred thousand distinct CDR3 sequences, approximately 17% detected once. This CDR3 contains 15 residues. Per the germline V gene, CDR1 is MNHNY and CDR2 is SVGAGI (reference sequence). After removal of 0 bases from V and 4 bases from J, the junction contained 5 bases not matched to a gene. PBMCs were density-gradient isolated from roughly 10 ml fresh blood. This clonotype was observed many times.

Sequenced material: peripheral blood. This chain connects TRBV6-6 to TRBJ1-1; TRBD1 matches at 7 bases. The receptor was derived from an adult woman with stable Graves' hyperthyroidism. The CDR3 protein is CASSYSKSGGTEAFF. CDR3 nucleotide sequence: TGTGCCAGCAGTTACTCGAAATCAGGGGGCACTGAAGCTTTCTTT.